This T cell receptor beta chain was obtained from a study of identical twins. One entry per CDR3 protein, called by TCRdb with MiXCR from the 5' RACE reads. This table holds 700,000 or so distinct CDR3 sequences, about 20% found once. On this clonotype itself: One junction end does not reproduce the germline sequence, and a read error may be involved.

Germline CDR1 and CDR2: SGHAT and FQNNGV. The CDR3 loop spans 15 amino acids. This sample was shared with a second study, whose subject was T cells expressing NK-cell markers.

This sequence was found in a young woman in good health. Sequenced input: PBMCs. J is TRBJ2-1 and V is TRBV11-2; 7 nucleotides align to TRBD2. CDR3 residues: CASSFVAGVFDEQIF. CDR3 coding DNA: TGTGCCAGCAGCTTTGTGGCGGGAGTCTTCGATGAGCAGATCTTC.